These 2 T cell receptor beta chains share one sample of origin, sequenced in a study of T cell responses to AZD1222 COVID-19 vaccine. TCRdb's table, derived via immunoSEQ multiplex PCR, lists solely in-frame clones and lacks some. Among roughly 100,000 clones listed, approximately 84% were seen once. The material sequenced was peripheral blood, taken on day 0 of AZD1222 vaccination. All receptors come from an adult in good health.

The chain joins TRBV5-1 to TRBJ2-2; D is perhaps TRBD1 (6 bases). V was shortened by 2 bases and J by 0 bases, with 8 bases between the two germline ends. Germline assignment: CDR1 SGHRS and CDR2 YFSETQ. The CDR3 contains 15 residues. This CDR3 is CASSLQGPNTGELFF. For the CDR3, the DNA is TGCGCCAGCAGCTTACAGGGCCCGAACACCGGGGAGCTGTTTTTT. The complete variable domain, with remaining parts taken from reference TRBV5-1 and TRBJ2-2, reads KAGVTQTPRYLIKTRGQQVTLSCSPISGHRSVSWYQQTPGQGLQFLFEYFSETQRNKGNFPGRFSGRQFSNSRSEMNVSTLELGDSALYLCASSLQGPNTGELFFGEGSRLTVL.

The gene calls are TRBV11-2 and TRBJ1-1; unclear D gene. The CDR3 is made up of 16 amino acids. Germline V gene lookup returns CDR1 SGHAT and CDR2 FQNNGV. The V end lost 0 bases, the J end lost 0 bases, and 11 bases lay between the germline ends. CDR3 bases: TGTGCCAGCAGCTTAGATGCAACACGCATGAACACTGAAGCTTTCTTT. This gives the protein CASSLDATRMNTEAFF.